What follows describes a single TCR beta chain. The antigen is not known. This CDR3 region has 15 residues. V was trimmed by 1 base and J by 4 bases, leaving 14 bases between them. Germline V gives CDR1 SGHTA, CDR2 FQGNSA. RNA transcripts provided the source from which TCR beta CDR3 regions were amplified. HTBI primers were the set used in a first-round RT-PCR of the TCR CDR3. TCRdb re-analysed the multiplex PCR reads in MiXCR, keeping a single row per CDR3 protein. The table lists approximately 400,000 distinct CDR3 sequences, around a quarter of them singletons, with 73% in the top ten. The data stem from a study of T cells in Graves' hyperthyroidism and ophthalmopathy. Whole-study findings and limits: For ophthalmopathy, model prediction preceded onset by a median 6.5 months.

Thyroid ultrasound, orbital computed tomography, clinical symptoms, and serum thyroxine and TRAb underpinned diagnoses. The TCR was taken from a man aged 45-65 years with Graves' hyperthyroidism. Source material: blood. V gene TRBV7-2 combines with J gene TRBJ2-7; possibly TRBD1 or TRBD2 for D (6 bases each). The CDR3 loop is CASSLEGGRGYEQYF. Here the CDR3 DNA reads TGTGCCAGCAGCTTAGAGGGGGGCAGGGGATACGAGCAGTACTTC. Complete variable domain (other parts from reference TRBV7-2 and TRBJ2-7): GAGVSQSPSNKVTEKGKDVELRCDPISGHTALYWYRQSLGQGLEFLIYFQGNSAPDKSGLPSDRFSAERTGGSVSTLTIQRTQQEDSAVYLCASSLEGGRGYEQYFGPGTRLTVT.